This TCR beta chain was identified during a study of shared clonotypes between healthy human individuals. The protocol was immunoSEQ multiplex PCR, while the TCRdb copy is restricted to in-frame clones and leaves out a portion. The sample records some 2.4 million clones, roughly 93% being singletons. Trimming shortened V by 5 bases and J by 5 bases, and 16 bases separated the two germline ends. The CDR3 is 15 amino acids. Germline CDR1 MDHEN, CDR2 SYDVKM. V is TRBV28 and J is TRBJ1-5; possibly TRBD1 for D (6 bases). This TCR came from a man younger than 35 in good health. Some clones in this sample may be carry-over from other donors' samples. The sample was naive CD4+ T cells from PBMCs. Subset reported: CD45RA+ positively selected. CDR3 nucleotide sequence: TGTGCCAGCAGTCCACCGGGGGCGGCCTATCAGCCCCAGCATTTT. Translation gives CASSPPGAAYQPQHF. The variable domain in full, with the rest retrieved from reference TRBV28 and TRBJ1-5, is DVKVTQSSRYLVKRTGEKVFLECVQDMDHENMFWYRQDPGLGLRLIYFSYDVKMKEKGDIPEGYSVSREKKERFSLILESASTNQTSMYLCASSPPGAAYQPQHFGDGTRLSIL.